This record concerns one T cell receptor (beta chain) sequence. Its antigen is unknown. The data derive from a study of beta chain features in type 1 diabetes. Study-wide results and limits: For type 1 diabetes patients, VDJ junctions showed fewer insertions and more deletions. Within patients, naive, central memory and Treg TCRB repertoires seemed more similar than within healthy donors. Shorter TCRB CDR3s, moderately but significantly so, were found in Type 1 diabetes patients in all four CD4+ subsets.

Of the isolated RNA, all was reverse transcribed, and so the sequenced material was expressed TCRB transcripts. The protocol was immunoSEQ multiplex PCR, while the TCRdb copy is restricted to in-frame clones and leaves out a portion. This sample has some 290,000 clones; 20% to 25% occur once, and the top ten carry more than 0.009%. This CDR3 contains 12 residues. Between the trimmed V and J ends, which lost 8 bases and 1 base, there was a span of 11 bases. Germline CDR1 is GTSNPN and CDR2 is SVGIG (reference sequence). Sorting based on CD45RO/CCR7/CD25/CD127/CD95/CD27 separated CD4+ naive, central memory, regulatory and stem cell-like memory cells.

Specimen: naive CD4+ T cells from blood. This chain connects TRBV30 to TRBJ1-1, with D possibly being TRBD1 (5 bases). The receptor was derived from a woman younger than 45 with type 1 diabetes. Here the CDR3 reads CAGSGWNTEAFF. Here the CDR3 DNA reads TGTGCCGGCTCAGGGTGGAACACTGAAGCTTTCTTT.